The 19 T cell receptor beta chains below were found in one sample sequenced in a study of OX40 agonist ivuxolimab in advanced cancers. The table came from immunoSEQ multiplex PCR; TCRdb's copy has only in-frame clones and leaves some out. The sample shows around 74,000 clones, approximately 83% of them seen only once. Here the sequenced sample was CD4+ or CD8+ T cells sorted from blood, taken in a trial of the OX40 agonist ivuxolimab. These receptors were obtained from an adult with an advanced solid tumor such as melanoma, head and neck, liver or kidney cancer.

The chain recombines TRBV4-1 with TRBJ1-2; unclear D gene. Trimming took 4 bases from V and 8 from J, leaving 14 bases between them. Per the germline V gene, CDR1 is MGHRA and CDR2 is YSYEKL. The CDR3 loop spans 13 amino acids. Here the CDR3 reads CASSPASSHGYTF. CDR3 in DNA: TGCGCCAGCAGCCCAGCGTCCTCGCACGGCTACACCTTC.

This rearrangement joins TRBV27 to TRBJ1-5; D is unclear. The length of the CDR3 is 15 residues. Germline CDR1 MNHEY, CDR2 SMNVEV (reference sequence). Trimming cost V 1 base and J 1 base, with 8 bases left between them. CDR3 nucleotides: TGTGCCAGCAGTTTATATGGAGTAAGCAATCAGCCCCAGCATTTT. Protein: CASSLYGVSNQPQHF.

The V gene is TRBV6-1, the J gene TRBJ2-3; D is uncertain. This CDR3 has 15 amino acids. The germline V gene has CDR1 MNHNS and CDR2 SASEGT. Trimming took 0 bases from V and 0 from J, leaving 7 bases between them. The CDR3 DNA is TGTGCCAGCAGTGAAGCGGGCAGCAGCACAGATACGCAGTATTTT. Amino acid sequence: CASSEAGSSTDTQYF.

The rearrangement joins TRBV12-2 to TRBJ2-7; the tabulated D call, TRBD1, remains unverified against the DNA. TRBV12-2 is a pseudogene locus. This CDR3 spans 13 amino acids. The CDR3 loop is CASRLTGTYEQYF. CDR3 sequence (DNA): TGTGCAAGTCGCTTGACAGGGACCTACGAGCAGTACTTC.

CDR3 region: CASRTGDEQYF. The CDR3 nucleotides read TGTGCCAGCAGGACAGGGGACGAGCAGTACTTC. The J gene is TRBJ2-7, the V gene TRBV2, with TRBD1 matching 8 bases. Germline V gene data show CDR1 as SNHLY and CDR2 as FYNNEI. Unmatched junction bases numbered 0, after V lost 6 bases and J lost 5 bases. The CDR3 sequence is 11 residues long.

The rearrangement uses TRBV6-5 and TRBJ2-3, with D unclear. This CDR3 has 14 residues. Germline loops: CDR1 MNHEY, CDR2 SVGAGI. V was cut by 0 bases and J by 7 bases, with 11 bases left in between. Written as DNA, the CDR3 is TGTGCCAGCAGTTACTCGACCGGGTCGAATACGCAGTATTTT. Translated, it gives CASSYSTGSNTQYF.

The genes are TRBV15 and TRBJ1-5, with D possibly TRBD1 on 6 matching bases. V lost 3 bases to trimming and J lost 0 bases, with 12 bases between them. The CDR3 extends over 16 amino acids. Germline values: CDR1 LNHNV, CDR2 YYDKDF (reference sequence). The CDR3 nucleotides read TGTGCCACCAGCAGCAGACAGGTTAATAGCAATCAGCCCCAGCATTTT. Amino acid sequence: CATSSRQVNSNQPQHF.

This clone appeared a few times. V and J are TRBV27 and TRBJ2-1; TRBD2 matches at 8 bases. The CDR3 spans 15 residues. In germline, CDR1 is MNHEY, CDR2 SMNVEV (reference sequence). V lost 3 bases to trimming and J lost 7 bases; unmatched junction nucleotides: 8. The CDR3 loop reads CASSFTGGTSNEQFF. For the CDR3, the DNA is TGTGCCAGCAGTTTTACGGGGGGGACCAGTAATGAGCAGTTCTTC.

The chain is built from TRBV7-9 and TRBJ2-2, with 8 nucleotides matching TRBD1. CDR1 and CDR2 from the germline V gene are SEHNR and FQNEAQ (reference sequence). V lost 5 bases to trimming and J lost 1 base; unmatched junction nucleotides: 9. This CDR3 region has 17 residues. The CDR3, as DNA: TGTGCCAGCAGCCGGACAGGGCAGAGCCAGAACACCGGGGAGCTGTTTTTT. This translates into CASSRTGQSQNTGELFF.

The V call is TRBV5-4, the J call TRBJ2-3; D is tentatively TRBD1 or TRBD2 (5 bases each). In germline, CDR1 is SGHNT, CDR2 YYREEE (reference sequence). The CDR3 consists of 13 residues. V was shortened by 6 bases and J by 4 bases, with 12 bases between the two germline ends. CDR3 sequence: CASNRGEADTQYF. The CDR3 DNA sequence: TGTGCCAGCAACCGAGGGGAAGCAGATACGCAGTATTTT.

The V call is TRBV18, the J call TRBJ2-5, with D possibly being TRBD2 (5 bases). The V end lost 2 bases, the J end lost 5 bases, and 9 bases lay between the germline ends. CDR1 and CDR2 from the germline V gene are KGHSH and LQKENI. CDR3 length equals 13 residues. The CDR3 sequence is CASSPTEGETQYF. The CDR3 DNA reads TGTGCCAGCTCACCAACTGAGGGCGAGACCCAGTACTTC.

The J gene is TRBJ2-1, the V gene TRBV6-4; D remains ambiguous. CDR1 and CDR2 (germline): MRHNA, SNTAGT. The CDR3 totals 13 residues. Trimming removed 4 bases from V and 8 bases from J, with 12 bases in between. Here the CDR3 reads CASSVRPLYEQFF. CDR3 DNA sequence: TGTGCCAGCAGTGTCAGACCCCTCTATGAGCAGTTCTTC.

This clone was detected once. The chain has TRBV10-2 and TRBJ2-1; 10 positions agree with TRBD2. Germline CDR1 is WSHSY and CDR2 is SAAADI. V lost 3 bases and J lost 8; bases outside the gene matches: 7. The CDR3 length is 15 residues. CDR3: CASSDGAGGVYEQFF. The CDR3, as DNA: TGCGCCAGCAGTGATGGAGCGGGGGGGGTGTATGAGCAGTTCTTC.

The chain's CDR3 is CASSLAPVAGPQYF. In DNA, the CDR3 is TGTGCCAGCAGCTTAGCTCCCGTGGCAGGTCCTCAGTATTTT. The chain combines TRBV7-6 with TRBJ1-5; D uncertain. The DNA end is a closer match to TRBJ2-3, so the J assignment may be wrong. The CDR3 is 14 amino acids. CDR1 and CDR2 from the germline V gene are SGHVS and FNYEAQ.

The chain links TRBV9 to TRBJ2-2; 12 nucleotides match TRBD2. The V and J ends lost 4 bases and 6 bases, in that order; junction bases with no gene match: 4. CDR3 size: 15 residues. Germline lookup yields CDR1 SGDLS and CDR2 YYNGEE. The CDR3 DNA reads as TGTGCCAGCAGCTTTCTAGCGGGGGGGCCCGGGGAGCTGTTTTTT. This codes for CASSFLAGGPGELFF. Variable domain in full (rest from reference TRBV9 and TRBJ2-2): DSGVTQTPKHLITATGQRVTLRCSPRSGDLSVYWYQQSLDQGLQFLIQYYNGEERAKGNILERFSAQQFPDLHSELNLSSLELGDSALYFCASSFLAGGPGELFFGEGSRLTVL.

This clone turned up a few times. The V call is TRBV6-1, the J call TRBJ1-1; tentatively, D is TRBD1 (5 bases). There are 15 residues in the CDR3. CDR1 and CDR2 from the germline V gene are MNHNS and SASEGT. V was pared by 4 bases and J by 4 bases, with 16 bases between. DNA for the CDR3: TGTGCCAGCAGTGTGGAGTCCCTGGGGGTCACTGAAGCTTTCTTT. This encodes CASSVESLGVTEAFF.

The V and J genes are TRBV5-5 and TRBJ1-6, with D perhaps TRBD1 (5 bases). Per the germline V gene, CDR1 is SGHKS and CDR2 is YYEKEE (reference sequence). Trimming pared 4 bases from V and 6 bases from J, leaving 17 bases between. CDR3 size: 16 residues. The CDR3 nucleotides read TGTGCCAGCAGCCGTCAGACAGCCCGCGGTAATTCACCCCTCCACTTT. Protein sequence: CASSRQTARGNSPLHF.

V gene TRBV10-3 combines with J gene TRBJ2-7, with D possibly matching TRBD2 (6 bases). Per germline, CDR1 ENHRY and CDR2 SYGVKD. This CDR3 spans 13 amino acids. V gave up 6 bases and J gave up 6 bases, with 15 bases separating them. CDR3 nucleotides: TGTGCCATCAGGGCCGGGACTTCGCCCGAGCAGTACTTC. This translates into CAIRAGTSPEQYF.

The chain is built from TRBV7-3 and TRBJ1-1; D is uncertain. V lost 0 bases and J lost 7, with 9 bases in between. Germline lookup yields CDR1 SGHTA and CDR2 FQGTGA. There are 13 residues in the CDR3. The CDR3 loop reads CASSLTSAGEAFF. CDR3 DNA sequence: TGTGCCAGCAGCTTAACAAGCGCAGGTGAAGCTTTCTTT.